This record concerns one T cell receptor beta chain sequence. The data were taken from a study of blood T cell repertoires in COVID-19. On the study more broadly: COVID-19 samples collected from the United States, Italy and Spain covered acute and convalescent phases. PBMCs, B-cell-depleted T cells, or T cells were the source of the cDNA or gDNA that made up the material.

Using immunoSEQ multiplex PCR, the repertoire was profiled, and TCRdb retains in-frame clones only, with some absent. This table has fewer than 150,000 clones, 85% to 90% appearing once. The germline V gene encodes CDR1 MNHEY and CDR2 SVGAGI. The CDR3 covers 14 residues. V dropped 8 bases and J dropped 2 bases, with 14 bases sitting between them. The chain joins TRBV6-5 to TRBJ2-3; a weak D match, TRBD1 (5 bases). The receptor comes from a woman aged 40 to 50 with acute or convalescent COVID-19. What was sequenced was peripheral blood. The CDR3 coding sequence is TGTGCCAGCGTCCCCGGACACATCACAGATACGCAGTATTTT. Translation: CASVPGHITDTQYF.